Shown below are 29 T cell receptor beta chains from a single sample sequenced in a study of CD8+CD57+ T cells in acquired aplastic anemia. Profiling that covered TCR beta VDJ and CDR3 relied on genomic DNA as its template. TCRdb re-analysed the reads in MiXCR, keeping a single row per CDR3 protein. The sample has some 290,000 distinct CDR3 sequences, 45% to 70% seen once. The sample consisted of sorted CD4+, CD8+, or CD8+CD57+ T cells (not recorded which) from PBMCs. The receptors stem from a human donor with severe aplastic anemia or a healthy control (not recorded which).

The chain carries TRBV20-1 and TRBJ2-5, with D maybe TRBD2 (5 bases). V was trimmed by 0 bases and J by 2 bases, leaving 13 bases between them. The CDR3 runs to 15 residues. Germline CDR1 reads DFQATT; CDR2 reads SNEGSKA (reference sequence). The CDR3 is CSARDRRSGQETQYF. CDR3 nucleotide sequence: TGCAGTGCTAGAGATCGCCGGTCGGGGCAAGAGACCCAGTACTTC.

At least ten counts were recorded for this clonotype. V is TRBV7-2 and J is TRBJ2-7; no clear D gene. Between the trimmed V and J ends, which lost 6 bases and 3 bases, there was a span of 6 bases. Per germline, CDR1 SGHTA and CDR2 FQGNSA. There are 11 residues in the CDR3. The CDR3 DNA reads TGTGCCAGCAGTTCCATCTACGAGCAGTACTTC. This codes for CASSSIYEQYF.

Here the CDR3 reads CATSRGGGANYGYTF. The CDR3, as DNA: TGTGCCACCAGCAGAGGAGGGGGCGCAAACTATGGCTACACCTTC. The V and J genes are TRBV15 and TRBJ1-2; TRBD1 aligns across 7 bases. Trimming took 1 base from V and 2 from J; bases not matched to a gene: 4. Germline V CDR1 and CDR2: LNHNV, YYDKDF (reference sequence). This CDR3 is 15 amino acids long. Full variable domain (remainder filled in from reference TRBV15 and TRBJ1-2): DAMVIQNPRYQVTQFGKPVTLSCSQTLNHNVMYWYQQKSSQAPKLLFHYYDKDFNNEADTPDNFQSRRPNTSFCFLDIRSPGLGDTAMYLCATSRGGGANYGYTFGSGTRLTVV.

This clonotype turned up a few times. This rearrangement joins TRBV15 to TRBJ1-6; D not certain. With 2 bases removed from V and 7 bases from J, the gap between germline ends came to 9 bases. The CDR3 totals 14 residues. The germline gives CDR1 LNHNV, CDR2 YYDKDF (reference sequence). In DNA, the CDR3 is TGTGCCACCAGCAGAAGGACGGTAAATTCACCCCTCCACTTT. It translates to CATSRRTVNSPLHF.

As to this clonotype: The germline gene is not matched at one end of the junction; a read error may be the cause. For the CDR3, the DNA is TGTGCCAGCAGCCGAAGGGAAGTAGCAGTCTCTGGAAACACCATACATTTT. Translating it yields CASSRREVAVSGNTIHF. The genes are TRBV9 and TRBJ1-3; D is ambiguous. The CDR3 is 17 amino acids. Germline CDR1 SGDLS, CDR2 YYNGEE.

This clonotype has at least ten counts. The CDR3 DNA reads TGTGCCAGCAGTTACCCCCCGGACGCAAAGCCGTACTTC. Encoded protein: CASSYPPDAKPYF. The chain couples TRBV7-2 to TRBJ2-7; D unclear. The germline V and J ends were trimmed by 6 bases and 12 bases, with 21 bases remaining between them. In germline, CDR1 is SGHTA, CDR2 FQGNSA. The CDR3 totals 13 residues. Drawing the rest from reference TRBV7-2 and TRBJ2-7, the complete variable domain is GAGVSQSPSNKVTEKGKDVELRCDPISGHTALYWYRQSLGQGLEFLIYFQGNSAPDKSGLPSDRFSAERTGGSVSTLTIQRTQQEDSAVYLCASSYPPDAKPYFGPGTRLTVT.

The rearrangement uses TRBV10-2 and TRBJ1-2, with D possibly TRBD1 on 6 matching bases. In germline, CDR1 is WSHSY, CDR2 SAAADI. The CDR3 extends over 14 amino acids. The V end was cut by 6 bases, the J end by 10 bases, with 21 bases between. CDR3 nucleotides: TGCGCCAGCAGCGGACAGACCTTAGAAAAGCACTACACCTTC. Its protein is CASSGQTLEKHYTF.

The chain employs TRBV29-1 and TRBJ1-6; D not certain. Germline V gene sequence: CDR1 SQVTM, CDR2 ANQGSEA. Trimming pared 4 bases from V and 0 bases from J, leaving 13 bases between. This CDR3 is built from 16 residues. The CDR3 DNA is TGCAGCGTTGGGGTACCCGAAAGCTCCTATAATTCACCCCTCCACTTT. It specifies CSVGVPESSYNSPLHF.

This clonotype appeared many times. V gene TRBV6-2 or TRBV6-3 combines with J gene TRBJ1-6, with 7 bases matching TRBD1. The V and J ends lost 7 bases and 3 bases, in that order; junction bases with no gene match: 6. The CDR3 has 15 residues. The germline gives CDR1 MNHEY, CDR2 SVGEGT. The DNA for the CDR3 is TGTGCCAGCATCGCCGGGACAGACTATAATTCACCCCTCCACTTT. It yields the protein CASIAGTDYNSPLHF.

The chain recombines TRBV2 with TRBJ1-2, with D perhaps matching TRBD1 (6 bases). This CDR3 is built from 13 residues. Deletions cut 6 bases from V and 5 bases from J, with 13 bases between. Germline loops: CDR1 SNHLY, CDR2 FYNNEI. The CDR3 is CASSTDSSYGYTF. CDR3 DNA: TGTGCCAGCAGCACGGACAGCAGTTATGGCTACACCTTC.

This sequence joins TRBV29-1 and TRBJ2-3, with a tentative D call TRBD2 (6 bases). Germline V gene lookup returns CDR1 SQVTM and CDR2 ANQGSEA. This CDR3 comprises 14 residues. The V and J ends lost 6 bases and 8 bases respectively, with 21 bases between them. The CDR3: CSVEEGLGSVTQYF. For the CDR3, the DNA is TGCAGCGTGGAGGAGGGATTAGGCTCTGTTACGCAGTATTTT.

This clonotype was counted ten times or more. The V call is TRBV20-1, the J call TRBJ1-5; D remains unclear. The CDR3 spans 12 residues. V was pared by 0 bases and J by 6 bases, with 6 bases between. CDR1 is DFQATT and CDR2 is SNEGSKA in the germline V gene (reference sequence). CDR3 in amino acids: CSAREGVQPQHF. CDR3 sequence (DNA): TGCAGTGCTAGAGAAGGTGTTCAGCCCCAGCATTTT.

The genes are TRBV9 and TRBJ2-7, with TRBD1 matching 11 bases. Germline CDR1 and CDR2: SGDLS and YYNGEE. The CDR3 has 15 amino acids. Trimming at V came to 0 bases and at J to 5 bases, leaving 4 bases not matched to a gene. CDR3: CASSVGGQGVNEQYF. CDR3 coding DNA: TGTGCCAGCAGCGTAGGGGGACAGGGGGTGAACGAGCAGTACTTC.

This clonotype was picked up one time. Just one base apart from a much larger clone, this may be a read error. This chain connects TRBV9 to TRBJ2-7; a weak D match, TRBD2 (5 bases). Trimming shortened V by 4 bases and J by 7 bases, and 18 bases separated the two germline ends. CDR3 size: 14 residues. Germline V CDR1 and CDR2: SGDLS, YYNGEE. Here the CDR3 reads CASSQRGEYNEQYF. The CDR3 DNA is TGTGCCAGCAGCCAACGTGGGGAGTACAATGAGCAGTACTTC.

CDR3 DNA: TGTGCCAGCAGCAACCCCCTACGTACGGCGTACCAAGAGACCCAGCATTTT. Its protein is CASSNPLRTAYQETQHF. The rearrangement joins TRBV7-9 to TRBJ1-5, with D uncertain. V lost 5 bases and J lost 11, with 28 bases in between. CDR3 length: 17 amino acids. Germline CDR1 reads SEHNR; CDR2 reads FQNEAQ (reference sequence). Together with reference TRBV7-9 and TRBJ1-5, the CDR3 gives the full variable domain: DTGVSQNPRHKITKRGQNVTFRCDPISEHNRLYWYRQTLGQGPEFLTYFQNEAQLEKSRLLSDRFSAERPKGSFSTLEIQRTEQGDSAMYLCASSNPLRTAYQETQHFGDGTRLSIL.

Of note for this clonotype: This is likely a read error, given that the CDR3 carries no conserved phenylalanine or tryptophan at its end. The chain uses TRBV15 and TRBJ1-3; D gene unclear. This CDR3 is built from 16 residues. The V gene lost 1 base and the J gene lost 2 bases, with 12 bases spanning the gap. The germline gives CDR1 LNHNV, CDR2 YYDKDF (reference sequence). CDR3 protein: CATSRGGTKAGNTIYI. As DNA, the CDR3 is TGTGCCACCAGCAGAGGAGGCACGAAGGCTGGAAACACCATATATATT.

This clonotype was detected ten times or more. This chain connects TRBV20-1 to TRBJ2-2, with 7 bases fitting TRBD1. CDR3 size: 15 residues. Germline trimming cut 2 bases from V and 5 bases from J; bases unmatched to any gene: 8. The germline gives CDR1 DFQATT, CDR2 SNEGSKA (reference sequence). The CDR3 DNA sequence: TGCAGTGCTAGACCTACACAGGGGAAAACCGGGGAGCTGTTTTTT. It translates to CSARPTQGKTGELFF.

This chain links TRBV24-1 with TRBJ2-3, with D unclear. V lost 4 bases, J lost 5 bases, and 6 bases lay in between. CDR3 length: 12 amino acids. In germline, CDR1 is KGHDR, CDR2 SFDVKD. The CDR3 sequence is CATSDKGDTQYF. The CDR3 nucleotides are TGTGCCACCAGTGACAAAGGAGATACGCAGTATTTT.

The sample holds many counts of this clonotype. V usage is TRBV12-3 or TRBV12-4 and J usage is TRBJ1-2; no clear D. This CDR3 comprises 12 residues. V lost 6 bases and J 0 bases, leaving 5 bases between the germline ends. The CDR3 loop is CASSRTNYGYTF. CDR3 DNA: TGTGCCAGCAGCAGAACTAACTATGGCTACACCTTC.

The chain joins TRBV10-3 to TRBJ1-4; D unresolved. Germline assignment: CDR1 ENHRY and CDR2 SYGVKD. V lost 2 bases and J 7 bases, leaving 2 bases between the germline ends. The CDR3 is 11 amino acids. This CDR3 is CAISEGEKLFF. DNA for the CDR3: TGTGCCATCAGTGAGGGTGAAAAACTGTTTTTT.

In its sample, this clonotype was seen many times. This chain uses TRBV15 with TRBJ1-4; no reliable D call. The V gene lost 6 bases and the J gene lost 1 base, with 12 bases spanning the gap. The CDR3 sequence is 15 residues long. CDR1 is LNHNV, CDR2 YYDKDF, per germline (reference sequence). The CDR3: CATRPSRGTNEKLFF. The CDR3 DNA reads TGTGCCACCAGGCCATCTCGGGGAACTAATGAAAAACTGTTTTTT.

As concerns this clonotype: This is likely a read error, given that the CDR3 carries no conserved phenylalanine or tryptophan at its end. The CDR3 loop is CASSVDPGGIIEGYTS. The DNA for the CDR3 is TGTGCCAGCAGCGTAGACCCGGGCGGCATAATCGAAGGCTACACCTCC. The chain links TRBV9 to TRBJ1-2, with no clear D. Germline CDR1 reads SGDLS; CDR2 reads YYNGEE. Trimming shortened V by 0 bases and J by 8 bases, and 20 bases separated the two germline ends. CDR3 length: 16 residues.

This clonotype was seen at least ten times. The CDR3 sequence is CASSFSQNTEAFF. For the CDR3, the DNA is TGTGCCAGCAGTTTTTCCCAGAACACTGAAGCTTTCTTT. J is TRBJ1-1 and V is TRBV12-3 or TRBV12-4, with no clear D. The CDR3 is 13 amino acids. Trimming pared 3 bases from V and 1 base from J, leaving 6 bases between.

This chain connects TRBV5-1 to TRBJ2-1; 11 nucleotides line up with TRBD2. The CDR3 length is 16 residues. The V and J ends lost 4 bases and 10 bases, in that order; junction bases with no gene match: 13. Germline V lookup: CDR1 SGHRS, CDR2 YFSETQ. The CDR3, as DNA: TGCGCCAGCAGCGGGAGGTTAGCGGGGGGGCCCGGGGAGCAGTTCTTC. The encoded protein is CASSGRLAGGPGEQFF. Complete variable domain (other parts from reference TRBV5-1 and TRBJ2-1): KAGVTQTPRYLIKTRGQQVTLSCSPISGHRSVSWYQQTPGQGLQFLFEYFSETQRNKGNFPGRFSGRQFSNSRSEMNVSTLELGDSALYLCASSGRLAGGPGEQFFGPGTRLTVL.

V is TRBV7-9 and J is TRBJ2-5, with no clear D. The germline V gene encodes CDR1 SEHNR and CDR2 FQNEAQ (reference sequence). The CDR3 spans 13 residues. The V gene lost 3 bases and the J gene lost 7 bases, with 12 bases spanning the gap. The CDR3 bases are TGTGCCAGCAGCTTGTCAGGAGAAGGGACCCAGTACTTC. Its protein is CASSLSGEGTQYF.

The chain is built from TRBV7-8 and TRBJ2-5; no definite D call. V was pared by 3 bases and J by 4 bases, with 12 bases between. The CDR3 is 14 amino acids. Germline V gene data show CDR1 as SGHVS and CDR2 as FQNEAQ. The CDR3 sequence is CASSLDVGSETQYF. The CDR3 DNA follows: TGTGCCAGCAGCTTGGATGTGGGGTCAGAGACCCAGTACTTC.

The chain has TRBV15 and TRBJ1-1, with no clear D. CDR1 is LNHNV and CDR2 is YYDKDF in the germline V gene (reference sequence). Trimming pared 1 base from V and 0 bases from J, leaving 12 bases between. This CDR3 spans 16 amino acids. The CDR3: CATSRGREVLNTEAFF. The CDR3 region has the DNA TGTGCCACCAGCAGAGGTCGGGAGGTCCTGAACACTGAAGCTTTCTTT.

A remark on this clonotype: It may be a read error: a sequence one base away is much more abundant. A read error is likely, as this CDR3 ends without the conserved phenylalanine or tryptophan. V is TRBV19 and J is TRBJ1-4; TRBD1 is a possible D gene (5 bases). Trimming took 3 bases from V and 6 from J, leaving 11 bases between them. This CDR3 has 14 amino acids. Germline lookup yields CDR1 LNHDA and CDR2 SQIVND (reference sequence). In DNA, the CDR3 is TGTGCCAGTAGTATCAGGGAAAGGGATGAAAAACTGTTTCTT. Protein: CASSIRERDEKLFL.

This clonotype has just a few counts. The chain combines TRBV20-1 with TRBJ1-2, with TRBD1 as a possible D gene (6 bases). V dropped 6 bases and J dropped 4 bases, with 18 bases sitting between them. CDR1 is DFQATT and CDR2 is SNEGSKA in the germline V gene (reference sequence). This CDR3 is built from 14 residues. The CDR3 here is CSATGHQESYGYTF. The CDR3 DNA follows: TGCAGTGCAACGGGACACCAAGAGTCCTATGGCTACACCTTC.